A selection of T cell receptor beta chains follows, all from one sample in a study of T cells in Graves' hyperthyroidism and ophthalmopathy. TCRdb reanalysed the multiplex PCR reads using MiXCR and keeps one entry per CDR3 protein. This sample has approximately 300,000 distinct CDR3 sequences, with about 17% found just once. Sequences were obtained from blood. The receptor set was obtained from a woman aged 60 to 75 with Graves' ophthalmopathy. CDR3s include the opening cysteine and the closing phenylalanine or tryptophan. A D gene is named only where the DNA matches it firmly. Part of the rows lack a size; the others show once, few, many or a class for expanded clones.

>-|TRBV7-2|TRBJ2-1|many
TGTGCCAGCAGCTCGGGGTGGGAGCAGTTCTTC
CASSSGWEQFF
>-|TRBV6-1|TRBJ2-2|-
TGTGCCAGCAGGCTCGGGTCCCGGAACACCGGGGAGCTGTTTTTT
CASRLGSRNTGELFF
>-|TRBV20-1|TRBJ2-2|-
TGCAGTGCCGGCGGGGTGAACACCGGGGAGCTGTTTTTT
CSAGGVNTGELFF
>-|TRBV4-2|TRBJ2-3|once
TGTGCCAGCAGCCAAGAGTTGTACGTTGGAATCAGCACAGATACGCAGTATTTT
CASSQELYVGISTDTQYF
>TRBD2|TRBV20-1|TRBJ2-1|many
TGCAGTGCAACCCTACTAGCGGGATCCCCCAATGAGCAGTTCTTC
CSATLLAGSPNEQFF
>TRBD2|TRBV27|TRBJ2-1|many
TGTGCCAGCAGTCCCACCCGACAGCGGACTAGCGGGAAGGACAATGAGCAGTTCTTC
CASSPTRQRTSGKDNEQFF
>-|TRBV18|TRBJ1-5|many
TGTGCCAGCTCACGTTCGGGGGATGAGCCCCAGCATTTT
CASSRSGDEPQHF
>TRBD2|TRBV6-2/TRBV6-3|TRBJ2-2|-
TGTGCCAGCACTCCTGGACTAGCGGGTCTGAGGGGGGAGCTGTTTTTT
CASTPGLAGLRGELFF
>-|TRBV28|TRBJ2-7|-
TGTGCCAGCAGTTTAGCCCCGGGACTTCCTAAGCAGTACTTC
CASSLAPGLPKQYF
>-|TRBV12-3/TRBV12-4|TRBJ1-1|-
TGTGCCAGCAGTTTTAAGGGTGATGGAGAAGCTTTCTTT
CASSFKGDGEAFF
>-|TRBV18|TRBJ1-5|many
TGTGCCAGCTCACCGTTAGACCGGAATCAGCCCCAGCATTTT
CASSPLDRNQPQHF
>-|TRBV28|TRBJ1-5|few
TGTGCCAGTCAAAATGGGGGGTCCCCTCAGCCCCAGCATTTT
CASQNGGSPQPQHF
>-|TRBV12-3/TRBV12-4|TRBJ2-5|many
TGTGCCAGCACCCTCCAGGGGCCCAGCCAGTACTTC
CASTLQGPSQYF
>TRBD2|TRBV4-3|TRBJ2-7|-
TGCGCCAGCAGCCTTTCACCCGGGACTAGCGAGGATTACGAGCAGTACTTC
CASSLSPGTSEDYEQYF
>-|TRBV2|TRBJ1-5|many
TGTGCCAGCGGTGGGCTAGGGGGAACCAATCAGCCCCAGCATTTT
CASGGLGGTNQPQHF
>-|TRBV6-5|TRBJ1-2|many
TGTGCCAGCAGTTACTCGTCCAGGGTGGGGTTTTATGGCTACACCTTC
CASSYSSRVGFYGYTF
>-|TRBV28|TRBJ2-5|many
TGTGCCAGCAGTTTAAGGACACCTCCAAAGGAGACCCAGTACTTC
CASSLRTPPKETQYF
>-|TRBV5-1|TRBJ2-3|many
TGCGCCAGCAGCCCATCAGGGGCAGATACGCAGTATTTT
CASSPSGADTQYF
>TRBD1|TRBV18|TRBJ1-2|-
TGTGCCAGCTCACCCTATCATACAGGGGAACACGGCTACACCTTC
CASSPYHTGEHGYTF
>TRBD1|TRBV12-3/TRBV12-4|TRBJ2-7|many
TGTGCCAGCAGTTCGACAGGGGACCTTCGAGAGCAGTACTTC
CASSSTGDLREQYF
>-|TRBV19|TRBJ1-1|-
TGTGCCAGTAGTAAAGTAGGAAACACTGAAGCTTTCTTT
CASSKVGNTEAFF
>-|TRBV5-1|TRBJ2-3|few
TGCGCCAGCAGCTTGGATGGCGCGAGGGAAGGGGCAGATACGCAGTATTTT
CASSLDGAREGADTQYF
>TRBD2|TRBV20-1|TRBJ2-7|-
TGCAGTGCCGCTAATCCAACTAGCGGGAGCGGGTACGAGCAGTACTTC
CSAANPTSGSGYEQYF
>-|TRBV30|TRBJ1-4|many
TGTGCCTGGACCCAGCTAAGTAATGAAAAACTGTTTTTT
CAWTQLSNEKLFF
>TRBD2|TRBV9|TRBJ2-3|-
TGTGCCAGCAGCGGTATAGCGGGGCACCCTTTAGATACGCAGTATTTT
CASSGIAGHPLDTQYF
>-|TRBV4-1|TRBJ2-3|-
TGCGCCAGCAGCCACCCAGGGGAGGATACGCAGTATTTT
CASSHPGEDTQYF
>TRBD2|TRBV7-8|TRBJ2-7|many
TGTGCCAGCAGCCCCGGGGGGGAGGTTTACGAGCAGTACTTC
CASSPGGEVYEQYF
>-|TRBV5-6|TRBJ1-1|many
TGTGCCAGCAGCTTTTTAGGGGCGCGAGGAACTGAAGCTTTCTTT
CASSFLGARGTEAFF
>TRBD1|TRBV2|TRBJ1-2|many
TGTGCCAGCAGTGGAAGGGGGCAAAACTATGGCTACACCTTC
CASSGRGQNYGYTF
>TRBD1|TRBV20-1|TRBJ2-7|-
TGCAGTGCGACGGGACAGGGACAGAAATTATACGAGCAGTACTTC
CSATGQGQKLYEQYF
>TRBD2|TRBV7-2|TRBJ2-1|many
TGTGCCAGCAGCTTAGTAGCGGGGGGGACCAATGAGCAGTTCTTC
CASSLVAGGTNEQFF
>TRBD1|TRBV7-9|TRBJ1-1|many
TGTGCCAGCAGCTTATCGGGGGGGGACAGAGTGAACACTGAAGCTTTCTTT
CASSLSGGDRVNTEAFF
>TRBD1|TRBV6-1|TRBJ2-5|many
TGTGCCAGCAGTGTCGGGACAGGGATAACCGTTACCCAGTACTTC
CASSVGTGITVTQYF
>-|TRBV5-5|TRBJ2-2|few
TGTGCCAGCAGCTTGCCTAGAACCGGGGAGCTGTTTTTT
CASSLPRTGELFF
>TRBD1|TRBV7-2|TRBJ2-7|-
TGTGCCAGCAGCATCTACTCAGGGGGCGGTGGCGCATCATACGAGCAGTACTTC
CASSIYSGGGGASYEQYF